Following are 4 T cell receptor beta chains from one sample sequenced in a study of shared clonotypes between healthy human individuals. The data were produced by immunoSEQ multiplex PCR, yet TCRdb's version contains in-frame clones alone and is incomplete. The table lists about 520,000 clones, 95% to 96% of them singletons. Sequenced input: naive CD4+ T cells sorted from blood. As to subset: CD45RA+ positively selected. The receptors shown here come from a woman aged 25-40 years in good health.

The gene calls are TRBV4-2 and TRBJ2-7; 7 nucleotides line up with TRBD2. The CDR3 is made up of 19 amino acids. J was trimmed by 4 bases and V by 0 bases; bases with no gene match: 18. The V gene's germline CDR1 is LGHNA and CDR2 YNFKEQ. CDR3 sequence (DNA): TGTGCCAGCAGCCAAGAACGGGCTAGCGGTCATCCGGGAGATTACGAGCAGTACTTC. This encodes CASSQERASGHPGDYEQYF.

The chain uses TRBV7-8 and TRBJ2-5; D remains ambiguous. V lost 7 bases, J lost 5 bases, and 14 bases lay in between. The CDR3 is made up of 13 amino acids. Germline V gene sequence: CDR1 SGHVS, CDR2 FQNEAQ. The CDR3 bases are TGTGCCAGCACCCAGGATCTTCCGGAGACCCAGTACTTC. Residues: CASTQDLPETQYF.

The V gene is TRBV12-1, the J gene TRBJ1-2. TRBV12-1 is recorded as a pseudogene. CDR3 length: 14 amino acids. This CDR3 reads CASRLGRSSYGYTF. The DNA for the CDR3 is TGTGCCAGCAGGTTGGGGAGGTCCAGCTATGGCTACACCTTC.

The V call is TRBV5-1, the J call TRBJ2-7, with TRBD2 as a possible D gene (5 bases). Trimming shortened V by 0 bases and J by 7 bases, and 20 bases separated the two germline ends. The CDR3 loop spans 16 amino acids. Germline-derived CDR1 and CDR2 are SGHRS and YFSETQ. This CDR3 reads CASSLAYSQPTGEQYF. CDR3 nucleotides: TGCGCCAGCAGCTTGGCCTACAGTCAACCAACGGGGGAGCAGTACTTC.